This T cell receptor (beta chain) emerged from a study of T cells in localized non-small cell lung cancer. Study findings and constraints: Appearance in adjacent lung was seen for a median approximately 59 of the top 100 tumor clones. Longer overall survival accompanied higher blood T cell density. Sequencing was limited to one tumor region, leaving the possibility of heterogeneity open. Uninvolved adjacent lung showed peak T cell clonality, exceeding tumor.

Concerning this clone: Its antigen remains unidentified.

Method: immunoSEQ multiplex PCR; TCRdb's copy keeps in-frame clones and lacks some. The table includes fewer than 100,000 clones, around 80% detected once. V lost 2 bases to trimming and J lost 8 bases; unmatched junction nucleotides: 4. The CDR3 consists of 13 residues. CDR1 is SNHLY, CDR2 FYNNEI, per germline. The clonotype comes from a female donor of 60 years or more with stage I lung adenocarcinoma. The J gene is TRBJ1-2, the V gene TRBV2, with 8 bases lining up with TRBD1. The material was peripheral blood, obtained before any cancer treatment. CDR3 sequence reads: CASSERGTGGYTF. The CDR3 DNA is TGTGCCAGCAGTGAACGGGGGACAGGAGGCTACACCTTC.